These 29 T cell receptor beta chains originate from one sample sequenced in a study of CD8 T cells in Susac syndrome. The RNA, about 0.45 to 1 ug, was put through reverse transcription using random hexamers. TCRdb re-called the immunoSEQ multiplex PCR reads with MiXCR, one entry per CDR3 protein. This table has roughly 150,000 distinct CDR3 sequences, roughly 96% appearing once. The specimen was CD8+ T cells from PBMCs. The receptors shown here come from a human donor with multiple sclerosis.

V is TRBV19 and J is TRBJ1-1; D is ambiguous. Germline CDR1 is LNHDA and CDR2 is SQIVND (reference sequence). V shed 3 bases and J shed 4 bases, with 3 bases lying between them. The CDR3 is 11 amino acids. CDR3 coding DNA: TGTGCCAGTAGTATCGGCACTGAAGCTTTCTTT. This translates into CASSIGTEAFF.

V and J are TRBV7-2 and TRBJ1-1; D call uncertain. Germline lookup yields CDR1 SGHTA and CDR2 FQGNSA. CDR3 length: 12 residues. Trimming cost V 3 bases and J 8 bases, with 10 bases left between them. CDR3 DNA sequence: TGTGCCAGCAGCTTTGGTCGGGAAGAAGCTTTCTTT. The encoded protein is CASSFGREEAFF.

The chain is built from TRBV30 and TRBJ2-7, with a tentative D call TRBD1 (6 bases). The CDR3 spans 13 residues. Germline CDR1 reads GTSNPN; CDR2 reads SVGIG (reference sequence). V was cut by 3 bases and J by 5 bases, with 14 bases left in between. This CDR3 is CAWRRAGAHEQYF. The CDR3 DNA reads as TGTGCCTGGAGACGGGCAGGGGCTCACGAGCAGTACTTC.

CDR3 sequence reads: CASTQPGGKNEQYF. CDR3 sequence (DNA): TGTGCCAGCACCCAACCCGGGGGAAAGAACGAGCAGTACTTC. The rearrangement links TRBV7-9 to TRBJ2-7; a weak D match, TRBD2 (6 bases). With 7 bases removed from V and 5 bases from J, the gap between germline ends came to 18 bases. This CDR3 spans 14 amino acids. The V gene's germline CDR1 is SEHNR and CDR2 FQNEAQ (reference sequence).

J is TRBJ2-1 and V is TRBV20-1, with TRBD2 matching over 8 bases. Germline V gene data show CDR1 as DFQATT and CDR2 as SNEGSKA (reference sequence). This CDR3 contains 12 residues. In nucleotides, the CDR3 is TGCAGCCGCGGGGGGCCGAGGGATGAGCAGTTCTTC. Translating it yields CSRGGPRDEQFF.

V and J are TRBV3-1 and TRBJ2-5; 8 bases agree with TRBD2. CDR3 length: 15 residues. The ends lost 4 bases at V and 5 bases at J; junction bases unmatched: 9. CDR1 is LGHDT, CDR2 YNNKEL, per germline (reference sequence). CDR3 sequence: CASSRRGLEVETQYF. CDR3 nucleotides: TGTGCCAGCAGCCGACGGGGACTAGAGGTGGAGACCCAGTACTTC.

The J gene is TRBJ2-7, the V gene TRBV19; 8 bases line up with TRBD1. With 8 bases clipped from V and 5 bases from J, the junction kept 5 bases outside the gene matches. The V gene's germline CDR1 is LNHDA and CDR2 SQIVND (reference sequence). The length of the CDR3 is 12 residues. CDR3 sequence (DNA): TGTGCCAGTGGCGACAGGGGAGACGAGCAGTACTTC. As protein: CASGDRGDEQYF.

The V gene is TRBV4-1, the J gene TRBJ1-5; a possible D gene is TRBD1 (6 bases). Trimming stripped 4 bases from V and 2 bases from J, with 12 bases between. CDR3 length: 15 amino acids. CDR1 and CDR2 from the germline V gene are MGHRA and YSYEKL. The CDR3 nucleotides are TGCGCCAGCAGCCTAGGACAGAAGGGCAATCAGCCCCAGCATTTT. The encoded protein is CASSLGQKGNQPQHF.

The genes are TRBV29-1 and TRBJ2-5, with TRBD2 identical over 7 bases. Germline CDR1 and CDR2: SQVTM and ANQGSEA. This CDR3 has 14 residues. V trimming: 6 bases; J trimming: 2 bases; junction bases outside the gene matches: 9. CDR3 sequence reads: CSVMGLAEQETQYF. In DNA form, the CDR3 reads TGCAGCGTCATGGGGCTAGCGGAGCAAGAGACCCAGTACTTC.

The V and J genes are TRBV9 and TRBJ2-3; 11 bases align to TRBD2. Germline V gene data show CDR1 as SGDLS and CDR2 as YYNGEE. CDR3 length equals 17 residues. V lost 2 bases to trimming and J lost 0 bases; unmatched junction nucleotides: 5. The CDR3 sequence: CASSVPASGGSTDTQYF. Written as DNA, the CDR3 is TGTGCCAGCAGCGTCCCGGCTAGCGGGGGGAGCACAGATACGCAGTATTTT.

This chain uses TRBV9 with TRBJ2-5, with 9 bases fitting TRBD2. The germline V gene has CDR1 SGDLS and CDR2 YYNGEE. The CDR3 contains 15 residues. J lost 1 base, V lost 0 bases, and 1 base had no gene match. The CDR3 region has the DNA TGTGCCAGCAGCGTAGGCGGGGGGGTCCAAGAGACCCAGTACTTC. Translating gives CASSVGGGVQETQYF. Full variable domain (missing parts from reference TRBV9 and TRBJ2-5): DSGVTQTPKHLITATGQRVTLRCSPRSGDLSVYWYQQSLDQGLQFLIQYYNGEERAKGNILERFSAQQFPDLHSELNLSSLELGDSALYFCASSVGGGVQETQYFGPGTRLLVL.

The chain combines TRBV29-1 with TRBJ2-3; D gene uncertain. The ends were cut back, 6 bases at V and 2 bases at J, with 3 bases in the middle. The germline V gene has CDR1 SQVTM and CDR2 ANQGSEA. The CDR3 runs to 10 residues. DNA of the CDR3: TGCAGCGTCCTCACAGATACGCAGTATTTT. Protein product: CSVLTDTQYF.

The chain recombines TRBV5-6 with TRBJ2-1, with 9 bases lining up with TRBD2. CDR1 is SGHDT and CDR2 is YYEEEE in the germline V gene. The CDR3 extends over 13 amino acids. J gave up 10 bases and V 2 bases, and 4 bases lay outside the gene matches. This chain's CDR3 is CASSFGTSREQFF. CDR3 DNA sequence: TGTGCCAGCAGCTTTGGGACTAGCCGGGAGCAGTTCTTC.

The chain combines TRBV4-1 with TRBJ2-2; 7 positions agree with TRBD1. Germline V gene data show CDR1 as MGHRA and CDR2 as YSYEKL. The CDR3 spans 15 residues. The ends lost 3 bases at V and 3 bases at J; junction bases unmatched: 4. CDR3 in amino acids: CASSHRQGDTGELFF. The CDR3 DNA reads as TGCGCCAGCAGCCACCGACAGGGAGACACCGGGGAGCTGTTTTTT.

The chain carries TRBV27 and TRBJ1-1; no clear D. Trimming cost V 6 bases and J 3 bases, with 14 bases left between them. The CDR3 has 14 residues. Germline loops: CDR1 MNHEY, CDR2 SMNVEV (reference sequence). As DNA, the CDR3 is TGTGCCAGCAGCCAAGGGATCTATTACACTGAAGCTTTCTTT. Protein: CASSQGIYYTEAFF.

The CDR3 is CATSAGHDPYNEQFF. For the CDR3, the DNA is TGTGCCACCAGTGCGGGGCACGACCCATACAATGAGCAGTTCTTC. V is TRBV24-1 and J is TRBJ2-1, with D perhaps being TRBD1 or TRBD2 (5 bases each). This CDR3 region has 15 residues. V lost 5 bases and J 4 bases, leaving 14 bases between the germline ends. CDR1 KGHDR and CDR2 SFDVKD come from the germline V gene.

The table lists this clonotype with a count of one. The chain combines TRBV27 with TRBJ2-5; 12 bases fit TRBD2. The CDR3 length is 16 residues. V lost 6 bases and J lost 4; bases outside the gene matches: 9. Per the germline V gene, CDR1 is MNHEY and CDR2 is SMNVEV (reference sequence). The CDR3 nucleotides read TGTGCCAGCAGGAAATCTAGCGGGGGGGCGGGAGAGACCCAGTACTTC. As protein: CASRKSSGGAGETQYF.

The V call is TRBV7-2, the J call TRBJ2-1, with D unclear. With 3 bases removed from V and 6 bases from J, the gap between germline ends came to 12 bases. Looked up from germline, CDR1 is SGHTA and CDR2 is FQGNSA. This CDR3 is 14 amino acids long. CDR3 coding DNA: TGTGCCAGCAGCTTTACAGCGAAGGTCAATGAGCAGTTCTTC. This codes for CASSFTAKVNEQFF.

The chain combines TRBV5-1 with TRBJ2-4; D is ambiguous. V shed 0 bases and J shed 8 bases, with 9 bases lying between them. The germline gives CDR1 SGHRS, CDR2 YFSETQ. CDR3 size: 13 residues. CDR3: CASSLDAADIQYF. The CDR3 DNA follows: TGCGCCAGCAGCTTGGACGCGGCGGACATTCAGTACTTC.

The chain recombines TRBV29-1 with TRBJ2-5, with TRBD2 identical over 7 bases. The CDR3 loop spans 14 amino acids. V shed 4 bases, J shed 2 bases, and the junction held 7 bases outside the gene matches. Germline loops: CDR1 SQVTM, CDR2 ANQGSEA. The CDR3, as DNA: TGCAGCGTTGCTGGGGGGAGGGAACAAGAGACCCAGTACTTC. This codes for CSVAGGREQETQYF.

This chain joins TRBV9 and TRBJ1-2; no clear D gene. The CDR3 runs 12 residues. V shed 3 bases and J shed 3 bases, with 6 bases lying between them. Germline lookup yields CDR1 SGDLS and CDR2 YYNGEE. This CDR3 is CASSGGHYGYTF. The CDR3 bases are TGTGCCAGCAGCGGCGGACACTATGGCTACACCTTC.

This clonotype was seen only once. The J gene is TRBJ2-5, the V gene TRBV29-1, with D perhaps being TRBD1 or TRBD2 (6 bases each). The CDR3 runs to 13 residues. Germline values: CDR1 SQVTM, CDR2 ANQGSEA. Trimming pared 3 bases from V and 5 bases from J, leaving 13 bases between. CDR3 DNA: TGCAGCGTTGACGTGGGGGGCGGGGAGACCCAGTACTTC. Residues: CSVDVGGGETQYF.

In its sample, this clonotype was seen once. The rearrangement uses TRBV27 and TRBJ2-3; 7 nucleotides line up with TRBD1. The ends lost 4 bases at V and 2 bases at J; junction bases unmatched: 6. CDR1 and CDR2 (germline): MNHEY, SMNVEV (reference sequence). The CDR3 is 15 residues long. CDR3 sequence: CASSSFGTVTDTQYF. CDR3 bases: TGTGCCAGCAGTTCGTTCGGGACAGTCACAGATACGCAGTATTTT.

The rearrangement links TRBV18 to TRBJ2-1, with no clear D. Germline V gene data show CDR1 as KGHSH and CDR2 as LQKENI. V dropped 5 bases and J dropped 8 bases, with 10 bases sitting between them. CDR3 length equals 12 residues. The CDR3 nucleotides read TGTGCCAGCTCAAGTCCTATTGATGAGCAGTTCTTC. This translates into CASSSPIDEQFF.

This chain connects TRBV5-1 to TRBJ2-5, with unresolved D. The CDR3 contains 13 residues. Germline V gene sequence: CDR1 SGHRS, CDR2 YFSETQ. The V gene lost 0 bases and the J gene lost 5 bases, with 8 bases spanning the gap. The CDR3 nucleotides read TGCGCCAGCAGCTTGGCCATCGAGGAGACCCAGTACTTC. Its translation is CASSLAIEETQYF.

This rearrangement joins TRBV15 to TRBJ2-7; D could derive from TRBD1 or TRBD2 (5 bases each). This CDR3 spans 14 amino acids. Germline values: CDR1 LNHNV, CDR2 YYDKDF (reference sequence). V dropped 3 bases and J dropped 1 base, with 10 bases sitting between them. CDR3 protein: CATSSRDGSYEQYF. DNA for the CDR3: TGTGCCACCAGCAGTAGGGACGGATCCTACGAGCAGTACTTC.

The rearrangement joins TRBV20-1 to TRBJ2-4, with 9 bases that match TRBD2. Germline lookup yields CDR1 DFQATT and CDR2 SNEGSKA (reference sequence). The CDR3 is 14 amino acids. V lost 2 bases, J lost 7 bases, and 6 bases stayed unmatched. CDR3 bases: TGCAGTGCTAGACCGCGGGGGGGAAGGAACATTCAGTACTTC. Amino acid sequence: CSARPRGGRNIQYF.

The V call is TRBV29-1, the J call TRBJ2-3, with 9 bases that match TRBD2. V dropped 5 bases and J dropped 4; count of bases not matched to a gene: 4. The CDR3 contains 13 residues. From germline, CDR1 is SQVTM and CDR2 ANQGSEA. The CDR3 loop reads CSVCLAGSDTQYF. DNA of the CDR3: TGCAGCGTTTGCCTAGCGGGGTCAGATACGCAGTATTTT.

The chain is built from TRBV20-1 and TRBJ1-5; TRBD1 is a possible D gene (5 bases). V lost 6 bases, J lost 3 bases, and 18 bases lay in between. Germline V gives CDR1 DFQATT, CDR2 SNEGSKA (reference sequence). The CDR3 runs 15 residues. The CDR3 spells CSANGAETDNQPQHF. DNA of the CDR3: TGCAGTGCAAATGGGGCGGAAACAGACAATCAGCCCCAGCATTTT.